This T cell receptor beta chain came from a study of regulatory T cells. The primer mix had 52 TRBV and 13 TRBJ primers. Clones were sequenced by immunoSEQ multiplex PCR, and TCRdb holds only the in-frame ones, with some missing. The profile shows 21,000 or so clones, roughly 93% of them singletons. This clonotype was sampled from a child under 10 years old with CD3G deficiency. The sequenced material came from CD8+ T cells sorted from blood.

In nucleotides, the CDR3 is TGTGCCAGCAGCTTAGCTGGCAGTCAAGAGACCCAGTACTTC. This sequence encodes CASSLAGSQETQYF. V usage is TRBV7-8 and J usage is TRBJ2-5; no clear D gene. Per germline, CDR1 SGHVS and CDR2 FQNEAQ. V was cut by 0 bases and J by 2 bases, with 7 bases left in between. CDR3 length: 14 residues.